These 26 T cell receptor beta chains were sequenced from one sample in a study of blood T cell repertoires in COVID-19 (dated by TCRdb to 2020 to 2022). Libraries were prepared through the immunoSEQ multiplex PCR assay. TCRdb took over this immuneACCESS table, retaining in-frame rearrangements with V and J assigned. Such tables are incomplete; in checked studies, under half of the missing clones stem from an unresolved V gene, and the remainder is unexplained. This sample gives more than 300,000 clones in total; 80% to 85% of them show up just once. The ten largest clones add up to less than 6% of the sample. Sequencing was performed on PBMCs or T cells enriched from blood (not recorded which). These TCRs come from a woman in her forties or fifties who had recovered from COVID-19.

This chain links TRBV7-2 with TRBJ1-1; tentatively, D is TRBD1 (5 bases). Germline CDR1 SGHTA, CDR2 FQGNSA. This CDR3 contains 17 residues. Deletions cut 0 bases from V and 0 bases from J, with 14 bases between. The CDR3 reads CASSLASGRGMNTEAFF. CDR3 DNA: TGTGCCAGCAGCTTAGCGTCAGGGAGGGGTATGAACACTGAAGCTTTCTTT. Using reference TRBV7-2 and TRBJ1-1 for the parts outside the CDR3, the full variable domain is GAGVSQSPSNKVTEKGKDVELRCDPISGHTALYWYRQSLGQGLEFLIYFQGNSAPDKSGLPSDRFSAERTGGSVSTLTIQRTQQEDSAVYLCASSLASGRGMNTEAFFGQGTRLTVV.

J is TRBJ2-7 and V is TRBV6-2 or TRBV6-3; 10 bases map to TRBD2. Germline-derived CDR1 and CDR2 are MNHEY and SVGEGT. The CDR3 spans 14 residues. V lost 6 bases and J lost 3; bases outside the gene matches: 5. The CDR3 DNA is TGTGCCAGCAGCCTAGCGGGGGCCGTCTACGAGCAGTACTTC. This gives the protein CASSLAGAVYEQYF.

CDR3 region: CASSQEASGGKQFF. As DNA, the CDR3 is TGTGCCAGCAGCCAAGAGGCATCTGGCGGGAAGCAGTTCTTC. This chain links TRBV4-2 with TRBJ2-1, with D possibly matching TRBD2 (6 bases). Trimming took off 0 bases at V and 11 bases at J, with 14 bases between the two ends. CDR3 length: 14 amino acids. The germline V gene has CDR1 LGHNA and CDR2 YNFKEQ.

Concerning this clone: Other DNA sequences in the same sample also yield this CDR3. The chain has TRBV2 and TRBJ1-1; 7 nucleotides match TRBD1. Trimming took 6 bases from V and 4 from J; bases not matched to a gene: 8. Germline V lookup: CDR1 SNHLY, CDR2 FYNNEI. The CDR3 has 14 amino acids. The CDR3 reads CASSPQGLGTEAFF. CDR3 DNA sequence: TGTGCCAGCAGCCCACAGGGGCTGGGCACTGAAGCTTTCTTT.

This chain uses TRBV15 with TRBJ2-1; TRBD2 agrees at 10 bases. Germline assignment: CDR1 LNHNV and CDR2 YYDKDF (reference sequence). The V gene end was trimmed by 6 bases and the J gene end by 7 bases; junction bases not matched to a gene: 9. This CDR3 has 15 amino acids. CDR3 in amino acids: CATSSIAGGWNEQFF. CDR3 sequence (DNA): TGTGCCACCAGTAGTATAGCGGGAGGCTGGAATGAGCAGTTCTTC.

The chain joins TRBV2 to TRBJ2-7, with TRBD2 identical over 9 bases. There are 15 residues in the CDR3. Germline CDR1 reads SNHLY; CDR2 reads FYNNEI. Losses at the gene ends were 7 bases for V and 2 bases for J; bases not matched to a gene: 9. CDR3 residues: CASTGGTSITYEQYF. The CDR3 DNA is TGTGCCAGCACTGGGGGGACTAGCATAACCTACGAGCAGTACTTC.

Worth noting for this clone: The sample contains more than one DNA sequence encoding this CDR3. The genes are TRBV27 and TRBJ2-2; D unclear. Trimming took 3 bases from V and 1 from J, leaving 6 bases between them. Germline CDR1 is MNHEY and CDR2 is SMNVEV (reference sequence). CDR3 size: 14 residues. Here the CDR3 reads CASSFEVNTGELFF. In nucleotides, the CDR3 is TGTGCCAGCAGTTTTGAGGTGAACACCGGGGAGCTGTTTTTT.

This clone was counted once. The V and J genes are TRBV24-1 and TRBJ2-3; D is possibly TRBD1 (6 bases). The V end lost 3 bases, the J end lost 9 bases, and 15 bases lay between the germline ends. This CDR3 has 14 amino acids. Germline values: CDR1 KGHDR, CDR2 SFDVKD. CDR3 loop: CATSDAGATGTQYF. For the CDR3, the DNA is TGTGCCACCAGTGATGCAGGGGCCACCGGCACGCAGTATTTT.

CDR3 sequence: CASSLSGTGAYEQYF. The CDR3 nucleotides read TGTGCCAGCAGCTTGAGTGGGACAGGGGCCTACGAGCAGTACTTC. The V gene is TRBV5-4, the J gene TRBJ2-7; 10 bases fit TRBD1. The CDR3 runs 15 residues. Germline V CDR1 and CDR2: SGHNT, YYREEE (reference sequence). V lost 1 base and J lost 2; bases outside the gene matches: 3.

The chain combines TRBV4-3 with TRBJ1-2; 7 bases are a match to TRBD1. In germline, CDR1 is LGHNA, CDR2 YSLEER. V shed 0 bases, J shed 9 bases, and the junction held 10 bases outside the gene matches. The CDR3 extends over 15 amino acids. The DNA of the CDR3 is TGCGCCAGCAGCCAAGACTTGGACAGGCTTCTGAGCTACACCTTC. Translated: CASSQDLDRLLSYTF.

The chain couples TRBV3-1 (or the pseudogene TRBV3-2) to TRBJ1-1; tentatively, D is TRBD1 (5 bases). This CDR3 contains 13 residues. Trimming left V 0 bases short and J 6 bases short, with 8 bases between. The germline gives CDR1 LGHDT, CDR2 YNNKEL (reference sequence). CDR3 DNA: TGTGCCAGCAGCCAAGATCCGGGGGCTGAAGCTTTCTTT. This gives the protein CASSQDPGAEAFF.

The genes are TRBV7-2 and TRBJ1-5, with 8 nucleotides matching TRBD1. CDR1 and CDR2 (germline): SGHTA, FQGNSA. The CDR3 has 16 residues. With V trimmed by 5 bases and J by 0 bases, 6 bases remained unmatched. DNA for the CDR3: TGTGCCAGCAGCATGACAGGGGAATATAGCAATCAGCCCCAGCATTTT. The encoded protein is CASSMTGEYSNQPQHF.

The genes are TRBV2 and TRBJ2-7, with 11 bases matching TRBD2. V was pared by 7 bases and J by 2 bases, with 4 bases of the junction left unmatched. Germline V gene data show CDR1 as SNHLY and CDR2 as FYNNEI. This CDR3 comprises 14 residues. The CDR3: CASKQTSGTYEQYF. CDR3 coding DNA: TGTGCCAGCAAGCAGACTAGCGGGACCTACGAGCAGTACTTC.

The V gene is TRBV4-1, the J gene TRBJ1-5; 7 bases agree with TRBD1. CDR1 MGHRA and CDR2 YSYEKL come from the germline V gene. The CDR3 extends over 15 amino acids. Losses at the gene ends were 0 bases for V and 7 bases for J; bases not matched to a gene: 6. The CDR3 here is CASSQDVQGEQPQHF. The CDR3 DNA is TGCGCCAGCAGCCAAGATGTGCAGGGGGAGCAGCCCCAGCATTTT.

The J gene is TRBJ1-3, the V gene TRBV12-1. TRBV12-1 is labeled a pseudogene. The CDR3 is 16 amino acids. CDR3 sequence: CASSFMLLPEKNTIYF. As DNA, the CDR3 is TGTGCCAGCAGCTTTATGTTATTGCCGGAGAAAAACACCATATATTTT.

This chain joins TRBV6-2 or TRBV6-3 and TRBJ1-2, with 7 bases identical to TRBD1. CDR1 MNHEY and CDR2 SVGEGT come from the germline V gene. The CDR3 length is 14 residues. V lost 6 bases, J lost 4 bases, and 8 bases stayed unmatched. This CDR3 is CASSPTGRGYGYTF. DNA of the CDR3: TGTGCCAGCAGCCCGACAGGGCGAGGCTATGGCTACACCTTC.

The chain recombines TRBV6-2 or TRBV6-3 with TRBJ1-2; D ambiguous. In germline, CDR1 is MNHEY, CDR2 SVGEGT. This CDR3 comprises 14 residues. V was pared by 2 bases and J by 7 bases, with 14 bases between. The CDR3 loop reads CASSYTREFGGYTF. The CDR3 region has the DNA TGTGCCAGCAGTTACACTCGGGAATTCGGTGGCTACACCTTC.

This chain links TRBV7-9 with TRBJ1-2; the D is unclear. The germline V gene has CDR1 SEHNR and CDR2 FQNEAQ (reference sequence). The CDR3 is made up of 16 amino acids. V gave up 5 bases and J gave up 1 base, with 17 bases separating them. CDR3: CASSLEPSGINYGYTF. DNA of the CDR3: TGTGCCAGCAGCCTAGAACCTTCGGGGATTAACTATGGCTACACCTTC.

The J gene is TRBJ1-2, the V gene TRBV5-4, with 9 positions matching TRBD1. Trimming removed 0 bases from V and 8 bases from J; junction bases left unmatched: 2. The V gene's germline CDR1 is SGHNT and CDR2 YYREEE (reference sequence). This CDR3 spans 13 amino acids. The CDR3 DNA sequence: TGTGCCAGCAGCTTGGGGGACAGGGTGGGCTACACCTTC. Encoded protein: CASSLGDRVGYTF.

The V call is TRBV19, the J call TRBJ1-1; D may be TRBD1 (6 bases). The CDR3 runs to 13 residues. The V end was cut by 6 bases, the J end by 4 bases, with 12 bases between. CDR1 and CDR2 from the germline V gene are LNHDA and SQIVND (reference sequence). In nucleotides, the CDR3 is TGTGCCAGTAGGGACAGTAGGGGCACTGAAGCTTTCTTT. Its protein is CASRDSRGTEAFF. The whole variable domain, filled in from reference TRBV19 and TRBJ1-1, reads DGGITQSPKYLFRKEGQNVTLSCEQNLNHDAMYWYRQDPGQGLRLIYYSQIVNDFQKGDIAEGYSVSREKKESFPLTVTSAQKNPTAFYLCASRDSRGTEAFFGQGTRLTVV.

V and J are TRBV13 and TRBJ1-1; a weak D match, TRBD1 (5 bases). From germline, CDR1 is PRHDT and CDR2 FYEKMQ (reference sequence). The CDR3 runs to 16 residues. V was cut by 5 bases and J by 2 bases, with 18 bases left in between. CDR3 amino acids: CASSTRPGGINTEAFF. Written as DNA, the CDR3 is TGTGCCAGCAGCACCCGACCGGGGGGAATTAACACTGAAGCTTTCTTT.

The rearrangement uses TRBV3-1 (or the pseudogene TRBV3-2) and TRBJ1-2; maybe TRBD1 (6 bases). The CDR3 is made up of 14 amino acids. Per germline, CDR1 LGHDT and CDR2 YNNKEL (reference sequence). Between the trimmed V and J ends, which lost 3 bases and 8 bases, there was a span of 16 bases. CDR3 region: CASSQVPDRAGYTF. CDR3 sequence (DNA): TGTGCCAGCAGCCAGGTTCCGGACAGAGCGGGCTACACCTTC.

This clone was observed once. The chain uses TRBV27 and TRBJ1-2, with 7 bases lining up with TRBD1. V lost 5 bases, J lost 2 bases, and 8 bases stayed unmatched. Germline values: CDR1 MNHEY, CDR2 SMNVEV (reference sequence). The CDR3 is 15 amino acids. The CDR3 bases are TGTGCCAGCAGTCCCTCCGGGACAGTCAACTATGGCTACACCTTC. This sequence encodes CASSPSGTVNYGYTF.

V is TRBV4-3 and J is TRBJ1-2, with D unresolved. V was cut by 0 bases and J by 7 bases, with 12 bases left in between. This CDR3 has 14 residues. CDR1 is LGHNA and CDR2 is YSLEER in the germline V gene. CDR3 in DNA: TGCGCCAGCAGCCAAGATTCGGGAGGTTTTGGCTACACCTTC. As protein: CASSQDSGGFGYTF.

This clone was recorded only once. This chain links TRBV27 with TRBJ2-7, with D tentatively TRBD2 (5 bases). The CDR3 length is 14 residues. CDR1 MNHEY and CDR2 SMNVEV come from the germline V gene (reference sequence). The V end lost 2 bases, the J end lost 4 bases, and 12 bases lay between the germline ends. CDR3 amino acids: CASSLGYGDYEQYF. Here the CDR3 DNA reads TGTGCCAGCAGTTTAGGCTACGGGGATTACGAGCAGTACTTC.

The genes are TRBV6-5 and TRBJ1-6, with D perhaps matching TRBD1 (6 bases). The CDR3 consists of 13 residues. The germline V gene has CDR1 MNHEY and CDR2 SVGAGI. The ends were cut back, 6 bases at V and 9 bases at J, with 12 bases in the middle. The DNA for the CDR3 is TGTGCCAGCAGCAAAGACAGGTTTTCACCCCTCCACTTT. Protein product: CASSKDRFSPLHF.